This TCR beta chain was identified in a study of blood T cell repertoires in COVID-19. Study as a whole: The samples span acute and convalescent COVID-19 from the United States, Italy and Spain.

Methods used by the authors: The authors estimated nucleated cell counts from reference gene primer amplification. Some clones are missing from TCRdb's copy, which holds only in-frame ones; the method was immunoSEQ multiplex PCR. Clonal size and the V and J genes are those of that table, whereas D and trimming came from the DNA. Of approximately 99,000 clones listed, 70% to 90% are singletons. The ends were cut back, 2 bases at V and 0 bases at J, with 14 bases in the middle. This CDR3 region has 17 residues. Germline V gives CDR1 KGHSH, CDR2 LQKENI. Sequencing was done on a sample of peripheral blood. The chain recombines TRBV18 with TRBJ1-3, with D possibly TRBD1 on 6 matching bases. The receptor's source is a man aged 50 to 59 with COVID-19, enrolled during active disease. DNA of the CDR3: TGTGCCAGCTCACCATTGGGGGGGCCCGACTCTGGAAACACCATATATTTT. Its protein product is CASSPLGGPDSGNTIYF.